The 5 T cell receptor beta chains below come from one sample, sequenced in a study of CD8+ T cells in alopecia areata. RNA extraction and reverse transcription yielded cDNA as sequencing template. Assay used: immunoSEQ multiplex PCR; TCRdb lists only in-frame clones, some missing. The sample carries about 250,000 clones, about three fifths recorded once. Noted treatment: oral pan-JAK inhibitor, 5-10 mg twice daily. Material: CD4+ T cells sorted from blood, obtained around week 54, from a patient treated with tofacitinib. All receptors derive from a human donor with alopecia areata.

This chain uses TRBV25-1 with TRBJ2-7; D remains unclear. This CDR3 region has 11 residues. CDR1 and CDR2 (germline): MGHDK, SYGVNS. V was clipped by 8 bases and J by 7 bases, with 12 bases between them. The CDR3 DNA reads TGTGCCAGCTCCGCAGCTCGGGAGCAGTACTTC. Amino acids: CASSAAREQYF.

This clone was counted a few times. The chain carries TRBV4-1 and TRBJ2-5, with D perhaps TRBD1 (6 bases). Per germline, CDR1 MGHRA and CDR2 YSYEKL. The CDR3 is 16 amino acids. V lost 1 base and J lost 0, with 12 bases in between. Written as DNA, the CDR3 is TGCGCCAGCAGCCAAGCCCTCACAGGGAACCAAGAGACCCAGTACTTC. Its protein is CASSQALTGNQETQYF.

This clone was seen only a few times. This CDR3 is CASSRLVHPSNEQFF. CDR3 sequence (DNA): TGTGCCAGCAGTCGACTAGTACACCCCTCAAATGAGCAGTTCTTC. The chain couples TRBV2 to TRBJ2-1; D might be TRBD2 (6 bases). Germline assignment: CDR1 SNHLY and CDR2 FYNNEI. CDR3 length: 15 amino acids. Trimming left V 5 bases short and J 7 bases short, with 18 bases between.

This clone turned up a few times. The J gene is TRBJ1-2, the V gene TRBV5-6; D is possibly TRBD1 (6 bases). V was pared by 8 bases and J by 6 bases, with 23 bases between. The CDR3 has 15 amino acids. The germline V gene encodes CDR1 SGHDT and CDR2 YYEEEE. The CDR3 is CASSVWGPLGHGYTF. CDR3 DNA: TGTGCCAGTTCAGTTTGGGGGCCTTTAGGACATGGCTACACCTTC.

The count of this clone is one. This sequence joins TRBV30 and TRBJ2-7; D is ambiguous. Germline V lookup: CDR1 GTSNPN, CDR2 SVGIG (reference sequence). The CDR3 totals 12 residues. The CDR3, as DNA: TGTGCACTAATAGCAGGAATAGACGAGCAGTACTTC. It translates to CALIAGIDEQYF.